What follows is one T cell receptor (beta chain) and its context. This entry belongs to a study of shared clonotypes between healthy human individuals. Sequenced by immunoSEQ multiplex PCR; TCRdb stores in-frame clones only, minus some. The sample has some 510,000 clones, around 79% seen once. V lost 2 bases and J lost 2, with 10 bases in between. This CDR3 is 16 amino acids long. Germline lookup yields CDR1 MNHNS and CDR2 SASEGT. What was sequenced was PBMCs. This clonotype was obtained from a woman aged 35 to 49 in good health. Some clones in this sample may be carry-over from other donors' samples. The gene calls are TRBV6-1 and TRBJ1-6, with D perhaps matching TRBD1 (5 bases). The CDR3 coding sequence is TGTGCCAGCAGTGAATCTCGGACAACCTATAATTCACCCCTCCACTTT. It encodes CASSESRTTYNSPLHF.